A selection of T cell receptor beta chains follows, all from one sample in a study of radiotherapy plus CTLA-4 blockade in lung cancer. The table came from immunoSEQ multiplex PCR; TCRdb's copy has only in-frame clones and leaves some out. The table has under 65,000 clones, about 80% seen once. Material: peripheral blood, obtained from a patient treated with radiotherapy plus ipilimumab. The origin of the receptors is a human donor with non-small cell lung cancer whose response to radiotherapy plus ipilimumab could not be evaluated. CDR3s leave out the opening cysteine and the closing phenylalanine or tryptophan. D genes are given only for firm matches. Not every row has a clone size; where given, it reads once, few, many or a size class.

clone_size,j_call,v_call,d_call,cdr3_aa
-,TRBJ1-5,TRBV2,TRBD1,ASSGQAGEPQH
-,TRBJ2-2,TRBV7-7,-,ASSLGGIGLAGELF
-,TRBJ1-2,TRBV10-2,-,ASRRGSDIKANYGYT
-,TRBJ2-7,TRBV6-5,TRBD2,ASRPRGLADYEQY
once,TRBJ1-5,TRBV7-2,TRBD1,ASSFSGTANQPQH
-,TRBJ2-7,TRBV5-1,TRBD2,ASSLLPPSGRAPNEQY
-,TRBJ1-1,TRBV7-2,-,ASSLVGQGSEAF
few,TRBJ1-1,TRBV4-1,-,ASSQDRTNTEAF
few,TRBJ1-4,TRBV19,TRBD1,ASREAGGTNEKLF
-,TRBJ1-1,TRBV5-1,-,ASSSRTGGAEAF
once,TRBJ1-1,TRBV9,TRBD1,ASSPRTGAGTEAF
-,TRBJ2-7,TRBV4-1,TRBD2,ASSQRGPVGLAGGLSYEQY
-,TRBJ2-7,TRBV13,TRBD1,ASSTGSSYEQY
-,TRBJ2-1,TRBV5-5,-,ASSPSRGLDNEQF
-,TRBJ2-1,TRBV19,TRBD1,ATQGASRQF
-,TRBJ1-3,TRBV19,-,ASNTGSFSGNTIY
-,TRBJ1-6,TRBV10-3,TRBD1,ATGDSSPYNSPLH
-,TRBJ1-2,TRBV7-2,TRBD1,ASSSGQLNYGYT
-,TRBJ2-5,TRBV7-6,TRBD2,ASSAASGRETQY
few,TRBJ1-6,TRBV30,TRBD1,AWSGTGDRYSPLH
few,TRBJ1-2,TRBV6-6,-,ASSYGSESNYGYT
few,TRBJ1-1,TRBV6-4,-,ASSSKGSTEAF
once,TRBJ1-3,TRBV7-2,-,ASSPQVVPTGNTIY
-,TRBJ2-5,TRBV28,-,ASSPLDRTQETQY
-,TRBJ1-4,TRBV7-7,TRBD1,ASSRDRGEKLF
-,TRBJ2-3,TRBV4-3,-,ASSPQGASGPDTQY
-,TRBJ2-6,TRBV18,TRBD1,ASSPGTLRGRLSGANVLT
-,TRBJ2-1,TRBV10-3,TRBD2,AISERTSGSYEQF
-,TRBJ1-2,TRBV29-1,-,SVVELNYGYT
-,TRBJ2-1,TRBV28,TRBD2,ASSPVGLAGNEQF
-,TRBJ1-5,TRBV19,TRBD1,ASSIDPPQGEDNQPQH
once,TRBJ2-2,TRBV11-3,TRBD2,ASSFRGGAANTGELF
once,TRBJ2-2,TRBV28,-,ASSLSFGELF
-,TRBJ2-7,TRBV28,-,ASSLTLATYEQY
few,TRBJ2-3,TRBV18,-,ASSPQGGGGTDTQY
-,TRBJ1-2,TRBV7-8,-,ASSLLLGSYGYT
-,TRBJ2-7,TRBV6-1,TRBD2,ASSERGGPRGSYEQY
-,TRBJ1-4,TRBV5-4,TRBD1,ASSLGPGQGSNEKLF
-,TRBJ1-1,TRBV19,TRBD1,ASMDRGRSEAF
-,TRBJ2-7,TRBV6-5,-,ASSPGQVVYEQY